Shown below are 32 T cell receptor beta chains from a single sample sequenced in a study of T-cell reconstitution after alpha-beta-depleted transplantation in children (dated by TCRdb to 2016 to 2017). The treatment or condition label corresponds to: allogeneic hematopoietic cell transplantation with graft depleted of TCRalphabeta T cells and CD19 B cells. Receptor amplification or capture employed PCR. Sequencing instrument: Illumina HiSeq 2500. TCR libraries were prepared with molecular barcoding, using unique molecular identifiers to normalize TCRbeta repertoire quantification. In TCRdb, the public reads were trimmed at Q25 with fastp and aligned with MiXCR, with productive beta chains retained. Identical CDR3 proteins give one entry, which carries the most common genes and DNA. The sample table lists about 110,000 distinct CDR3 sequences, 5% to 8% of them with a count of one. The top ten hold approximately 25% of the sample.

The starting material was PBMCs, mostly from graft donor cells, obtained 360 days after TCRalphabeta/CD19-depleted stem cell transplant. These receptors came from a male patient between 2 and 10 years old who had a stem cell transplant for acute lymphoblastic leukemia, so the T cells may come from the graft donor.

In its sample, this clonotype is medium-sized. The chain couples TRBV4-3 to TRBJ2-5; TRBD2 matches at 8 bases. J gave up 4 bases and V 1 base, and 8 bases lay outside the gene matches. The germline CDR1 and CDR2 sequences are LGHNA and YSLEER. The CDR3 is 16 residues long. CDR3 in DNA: TGCGCCAGCAGCCAAGGCGGGGGGCTGGGGGGAGAGACCCAGTACTTC. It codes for CASSQGGGLGGETQYF.

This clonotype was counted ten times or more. For the CDR3, the DNA is TGCAGTGCTCCGCGCGGTCGGCTGCACGAGCAGTACTTC. The encoded protein is CSAPRGRLHEQYF. The V call is TRBV20-1, the J call TRBJ2-7; D remains unclear. Looked up from germline, CDR1 is DFQATT and CDR2 is SNEGSKA (reference sequence). The CDR3 contains 13 residues. Trimming shortened V by 5 bases and J by 5 bases, and 16 bases separated the two germline ends.

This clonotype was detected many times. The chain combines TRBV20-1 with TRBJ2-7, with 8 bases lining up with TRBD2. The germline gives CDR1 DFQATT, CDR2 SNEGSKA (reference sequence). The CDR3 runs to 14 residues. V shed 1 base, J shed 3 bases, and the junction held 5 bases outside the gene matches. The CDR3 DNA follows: TGCAGTGCTAGAGGGACTAGCTTCTTCTACGAGCAGTACTTC. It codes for CSARGTSFFYEQYF.

Here the CDR3 DNA reads TGCGCCAGCAGCCAAGAAACCCACCGGGACAGACTTAACTATGGCTACACCTTC. Translation gives CASSQETHRDRLNYGYTF. The J gene is TRBJ1-2, the V gene TRBV4-3; 7 bases are shared with TRBD1. The germline CDR1 and CDR2 sequences are LGHNA and YSLEER. The CDR3 covers 18 residues. After removal of 0 bases from V and 1 base from J, the junction contained 11 bases not matched to a gene.

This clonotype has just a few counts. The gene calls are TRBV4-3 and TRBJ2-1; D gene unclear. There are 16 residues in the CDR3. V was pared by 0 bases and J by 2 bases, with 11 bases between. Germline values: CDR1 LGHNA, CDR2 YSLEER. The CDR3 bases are TGCGCCAGCAGCCAAGAGCGCCCCGCGCCCTACAATGAGCAGTTCTTC. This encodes CASSQERPAPYNEQFF.

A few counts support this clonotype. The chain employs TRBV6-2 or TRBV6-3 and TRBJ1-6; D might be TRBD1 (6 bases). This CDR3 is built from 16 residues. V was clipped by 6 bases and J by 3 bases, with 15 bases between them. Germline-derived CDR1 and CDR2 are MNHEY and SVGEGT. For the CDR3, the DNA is TGTGCCAGCAGCAATACCGGGACACACTATAATTCACCCCTCCACTTT. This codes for CASSNTGTHYNSPLHF.

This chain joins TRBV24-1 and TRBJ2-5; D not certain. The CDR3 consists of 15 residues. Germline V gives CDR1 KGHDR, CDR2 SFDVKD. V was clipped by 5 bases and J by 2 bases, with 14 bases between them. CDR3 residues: CATSGPQEPQETQYF. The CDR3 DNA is TGTGCCACCAGTGGCCCCCAGGAACCTCAAGAGACCCAGTACTTC.

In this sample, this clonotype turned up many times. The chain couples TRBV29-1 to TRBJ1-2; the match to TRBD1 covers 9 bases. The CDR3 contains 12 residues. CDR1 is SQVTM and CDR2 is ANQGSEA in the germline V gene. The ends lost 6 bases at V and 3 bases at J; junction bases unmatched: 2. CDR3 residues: CSVRQGDYGYTF. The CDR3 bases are TGCAGCGTCAGACAGGGGGACTATGGCTACACCTTC. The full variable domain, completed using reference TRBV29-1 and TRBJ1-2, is SAVISQKPSRDICQRGTSLTIQCQVDSQVTMMFWYRQQPGQSLTLIATANQGSEATYESGFVIDKFPISRPNLTFSTLTVSNMSPEDSSIYLCSVRQGDYGYTFGSGTRLTVV.

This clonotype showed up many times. CDR3 loop: CASSLELTYEQYF. The DNA for the CDR3 is TGTGCCAGCAGCTTAGAGCTTACCTACGAGCAGTACTTC. The chain carries TRBV7-6 and TRBJ2-7; the D is unclear. CDR1 and CDR2 (germline): SGHVS, FNYEAQ. V was shortened by 1 base and J by 2 bases, with 6 bases between the two germline ends. The CDR3 sequence is 13 residues long.

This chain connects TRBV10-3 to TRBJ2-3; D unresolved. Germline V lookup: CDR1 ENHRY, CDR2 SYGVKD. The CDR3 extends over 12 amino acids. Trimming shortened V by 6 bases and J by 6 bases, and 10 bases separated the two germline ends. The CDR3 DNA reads TGTGCCATCAGCGCCTTGGGGGATACGCAGTATTTT. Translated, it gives CAISALGDTQYF.

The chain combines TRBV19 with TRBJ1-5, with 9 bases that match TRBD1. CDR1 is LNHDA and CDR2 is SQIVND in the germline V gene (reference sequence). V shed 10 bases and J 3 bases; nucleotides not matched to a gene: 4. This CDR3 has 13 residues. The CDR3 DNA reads TGTGCCACTGACAGGGGGTTCAATCAGCCCCAGCATTTT. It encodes CATDRGFNQPQHF. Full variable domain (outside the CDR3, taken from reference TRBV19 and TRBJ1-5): DGGITQSPKYLFRKEGQNVTLSCEQNLNHDAMYWYRQDPGQGLRLIYYSQIVNDFQKGDIAEGYSVSREKKESFPLTVTSAQKNPTAFYLCATDRGFNQPQHFGDGTRLSIL.

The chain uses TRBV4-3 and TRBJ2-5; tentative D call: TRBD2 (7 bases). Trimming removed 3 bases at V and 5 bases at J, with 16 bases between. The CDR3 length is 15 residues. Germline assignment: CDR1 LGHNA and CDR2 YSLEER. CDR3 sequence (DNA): TGCGCCAGCAGCCAGGCCCGGGGGGCGGGGGAGACCCAGTACTTC. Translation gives CASSQARGAGETQYF.

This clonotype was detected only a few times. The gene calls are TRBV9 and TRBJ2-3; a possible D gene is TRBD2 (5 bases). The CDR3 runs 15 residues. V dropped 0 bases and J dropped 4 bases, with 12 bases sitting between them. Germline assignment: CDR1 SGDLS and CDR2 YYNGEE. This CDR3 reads CASSVDGRASDTQYF. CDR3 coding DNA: TGTGCCAGCAGCGTAGATGGGAGAGCTTCAGATACGCAGTATTTT.

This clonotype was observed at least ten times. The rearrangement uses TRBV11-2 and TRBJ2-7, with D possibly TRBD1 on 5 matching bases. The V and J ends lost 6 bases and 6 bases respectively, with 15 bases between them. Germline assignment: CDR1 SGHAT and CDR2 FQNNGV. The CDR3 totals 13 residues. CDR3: CASSHQARVEQYF. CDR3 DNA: TGTGCCAGCAGTCACCAAGCCAGGGTCGAGCAGTACTTC.

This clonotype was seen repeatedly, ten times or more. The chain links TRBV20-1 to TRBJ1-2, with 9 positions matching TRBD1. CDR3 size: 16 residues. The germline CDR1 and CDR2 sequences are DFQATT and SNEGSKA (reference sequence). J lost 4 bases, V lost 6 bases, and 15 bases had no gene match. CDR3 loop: CSALGDRAPNAYGYTF. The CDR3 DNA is TGCAGTGCCCTCGGGGACAGGGCCCCTAATGCCTATGGCTACACCTTC.

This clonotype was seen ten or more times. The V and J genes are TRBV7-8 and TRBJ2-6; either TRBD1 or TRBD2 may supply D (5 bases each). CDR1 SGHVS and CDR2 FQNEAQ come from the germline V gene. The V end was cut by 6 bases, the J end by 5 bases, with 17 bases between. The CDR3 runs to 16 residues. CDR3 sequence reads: CASREGTGARANVLTF. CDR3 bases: TGTGCCAGCAGAGAAGGTACCGGGGCTAGGGCCAACGTCCTGACTTTC.

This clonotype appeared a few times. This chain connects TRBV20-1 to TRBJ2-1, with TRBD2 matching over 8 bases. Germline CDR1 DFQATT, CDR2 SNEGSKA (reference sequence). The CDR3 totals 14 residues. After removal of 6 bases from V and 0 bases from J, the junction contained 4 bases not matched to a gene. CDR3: CSAKSGSSYNEQFF. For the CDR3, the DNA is TGCAGTGCCAAGAGCGGGAGCTCCTACAATGAGCAGTTCTTC.

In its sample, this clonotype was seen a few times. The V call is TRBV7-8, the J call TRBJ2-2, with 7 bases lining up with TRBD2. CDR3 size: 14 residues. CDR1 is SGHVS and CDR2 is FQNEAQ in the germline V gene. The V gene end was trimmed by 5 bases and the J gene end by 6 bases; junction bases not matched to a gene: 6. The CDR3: CASSLGGVPGELFF. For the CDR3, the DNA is TGTGCCAGCAGCCTGGGGGGGGTACCCGGGGAGCTGTTTTTT. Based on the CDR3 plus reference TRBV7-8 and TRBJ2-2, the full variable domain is GAGVSQSPRYKVAKRGQDVALRCDPISGHVSLFWYQQALGQGPEFLTYFQNEAQLDKSGLPSDRFFAERPEGSVSTLKIQRTQQEDSAVYLCASSLGGVPGELFFGEGSRLTVL.

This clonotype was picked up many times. Here the CDR3 DNA reads TGTGCCAGCAGCCTGGTGGGGATTAAAGAGACCCAGTACTTC. Amino acids: CASSLVGIKETQYF. The rearrangement joins TRBV7-9 to TRBJ2-5; D unclear. Per germline, CDR1 SEHNR and CDR2 FQNEAQ (reference sequence). CDR3 size: 14 residues. Trimming pared 5 bases from V and 3 bases from J, leaving 13 bases between.

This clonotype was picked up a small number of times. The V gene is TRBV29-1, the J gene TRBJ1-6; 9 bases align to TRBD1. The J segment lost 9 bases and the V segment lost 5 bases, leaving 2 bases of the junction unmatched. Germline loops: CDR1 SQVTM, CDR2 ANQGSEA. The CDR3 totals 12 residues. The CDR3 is CSVKTGGSPLHF. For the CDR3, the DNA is TGCAGCGTTAAGACAGGGGGTTCACCCCTCCACTTT.

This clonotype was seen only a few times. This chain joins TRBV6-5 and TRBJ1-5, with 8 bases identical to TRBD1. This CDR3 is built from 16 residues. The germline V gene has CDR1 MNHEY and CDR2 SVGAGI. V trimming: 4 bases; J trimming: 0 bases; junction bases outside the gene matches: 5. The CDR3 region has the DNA TGTGCCAGCAGTTCCGGGACAGGCCTTAGCAATCAGCCCCAGCATTTT. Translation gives CASSSGTGLSNQPQHF.

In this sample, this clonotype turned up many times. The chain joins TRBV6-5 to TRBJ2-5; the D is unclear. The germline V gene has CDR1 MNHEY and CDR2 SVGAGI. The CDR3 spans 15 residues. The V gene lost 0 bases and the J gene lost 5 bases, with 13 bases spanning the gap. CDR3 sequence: CASSYSADPHETQYF. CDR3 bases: TGTGCCAGCAGTTACTCTGCGGACCCACATGAGACCCAGTACTTC.

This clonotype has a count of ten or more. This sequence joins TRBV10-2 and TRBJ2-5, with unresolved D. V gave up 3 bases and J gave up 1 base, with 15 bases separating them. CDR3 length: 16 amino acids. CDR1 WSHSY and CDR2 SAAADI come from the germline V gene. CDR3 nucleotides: TGCGCCAGCAGTGATCCAGAGATTCTTTTCCAAGAGACCCAGTACTTC. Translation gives CASSDPEILFQETQYF.

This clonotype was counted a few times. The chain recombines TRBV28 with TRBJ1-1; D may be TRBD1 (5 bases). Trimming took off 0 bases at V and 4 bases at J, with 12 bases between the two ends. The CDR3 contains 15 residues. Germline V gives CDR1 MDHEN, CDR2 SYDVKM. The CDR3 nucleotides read TGTGCCAGCAGTTTATGGGACATGGTTGGCACTGAAGCTTTCTTT. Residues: CASSLWDMVGTEAFF.

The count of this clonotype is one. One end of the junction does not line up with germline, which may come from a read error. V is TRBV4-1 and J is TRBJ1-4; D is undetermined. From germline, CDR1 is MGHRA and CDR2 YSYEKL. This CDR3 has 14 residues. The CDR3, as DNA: TGCGCCAGCAGTCAAGTGGGAGGTAATGAAAAACTGTTTTTT. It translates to CASSQVGGNEKLFF.

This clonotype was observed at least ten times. CDR3 amino acids: CASSASYGELFF. As DNA, the CDR3 is TGTGCCAGCAGCGCTTCCTACGGGGAGCTGTTTTTT. The chain employs TRBV9 and TRBJ2-2; D ambiguous. The V gene lost 3 bases and the J gene lost 7 bases, with 7 bases spanning the gap. Germline-derived CDR1 and CDR2 are SGDLS and YYNGEE. The CDR3 contains 12 residues.

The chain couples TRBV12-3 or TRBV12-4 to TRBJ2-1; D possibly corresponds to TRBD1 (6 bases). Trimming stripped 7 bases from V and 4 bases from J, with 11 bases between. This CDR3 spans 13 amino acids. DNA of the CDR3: TGTGCCAGCACTACAGGGTATTACAATGAGCAGTTCTTC. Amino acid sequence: CASTTGYYNEQFF.

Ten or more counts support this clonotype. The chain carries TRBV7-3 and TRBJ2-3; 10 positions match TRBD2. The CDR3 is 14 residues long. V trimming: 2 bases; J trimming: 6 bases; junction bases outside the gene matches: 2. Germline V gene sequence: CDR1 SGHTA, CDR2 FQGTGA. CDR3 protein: CASSLLAGADTQYF. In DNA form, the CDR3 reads TGTGCCAGCAGCTTACTAGCGGGAGCGGATACGCAGTATTTT.

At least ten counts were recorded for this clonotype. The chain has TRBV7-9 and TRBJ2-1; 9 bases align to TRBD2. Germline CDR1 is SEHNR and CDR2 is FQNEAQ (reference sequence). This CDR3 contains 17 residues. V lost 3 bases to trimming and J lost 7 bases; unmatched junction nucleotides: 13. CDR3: CASSFPLASGILNEQFF. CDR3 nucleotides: TGTGCCAGCAGCTTCCCTTTGGCTAGCGGGATCTTAAATGAGCAGTTCTTC.

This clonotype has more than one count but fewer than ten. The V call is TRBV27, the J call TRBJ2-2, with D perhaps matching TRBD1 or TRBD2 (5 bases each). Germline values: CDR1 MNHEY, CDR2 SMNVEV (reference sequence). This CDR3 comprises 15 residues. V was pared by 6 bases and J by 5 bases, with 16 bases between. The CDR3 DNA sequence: TGTGCCAGCAGAATTTTCGGGACGACGACCGGGGAGCTGTTTTTT. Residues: CASRIFGTTTGELFF.

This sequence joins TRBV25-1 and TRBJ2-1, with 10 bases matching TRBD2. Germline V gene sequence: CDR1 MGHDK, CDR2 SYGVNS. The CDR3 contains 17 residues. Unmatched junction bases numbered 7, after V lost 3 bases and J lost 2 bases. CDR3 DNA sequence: TGTGCCAGCAGTGACCCCAGCGGGAGGGAGGCCTACAATGAGCAGTTCTTC. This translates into CASSDPSGREAYNEQFF.

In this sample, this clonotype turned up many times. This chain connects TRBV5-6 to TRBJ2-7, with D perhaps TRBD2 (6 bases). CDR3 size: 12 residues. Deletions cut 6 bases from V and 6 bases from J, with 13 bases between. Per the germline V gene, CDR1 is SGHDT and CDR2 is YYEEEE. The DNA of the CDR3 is TGTGCCAGCACCTCCGGCGGGATCGAGCAGTACTTC. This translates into CASTSGGIEQYF.